The 5 T cell receptor beta chains below all came from one sample that was sequenced in a study of cytomegalovirus exposure and HLA in healthy donors. Both 60 Vbeta primers and 13 Jbeta primers went into the PCR. Libraries were prepared by immunoSEQ multiplex PCR; TCRdb keeps only in-frame clonotypes and omits some of them. The sample contains around 180,000 clones, around 77% of which appear only once. The sequencing sample was made of PBMCs. Receptor source: a man aged 60 to 69 in good health and CMV-seronegative.

Concerning this clone itself: One end of the junction varies from germline; a read error may be responsible. This rearrangement joins TRBV6-1 to TRBJ1-5; TRBD1 agrees at 10 bases. The CDR3 is 17 amino acids. Germline CDR1 is MNHNS and CDR2 is SASEGT. CDR3 sequence reads: CASSEPTGGFGNQPQNF. The CDR3 region has the DNA TGTGCCAGCAGTGAACCGACAGGGGGCTTTGGCAATCAGCCCCAGAATTTT.

This chain joins TRBV5-4 and TRBJ2-7, with TRBD1 matching 7 bases. This CDR3 comprises 14 residues. J was trimmed by 4 bases and V by 3 bases; bases with no gene match: 7. Germline assignment: CDR1 SGHNT and CDR2 YYREEE (reference sequence). The CDR3 region is CASSYDRELYEQYF. The CDR3 bases are TGTGCCAGCAGCTACGACAGGGAACTATACGAGCAGTACTTC.

This clone was seen only once. The chain couples TRBV7-9 to TRBJ2-7, with TRBD1 identical over 8 bases. Germline V gene lookup returns CDR1 SEHNR and CDR2 FQNEAQ (reference sequence). The CDR3 consists of 14 residues. J lost 5 bases, V lost 5 bases, and 8 bases had no gene match. CDR3 bases: TGTGCCAGCAGCCCCGACAGGGGTTTCAACGAGCAGTACTTC. This gives the protein CASSPDRGFNEQYF.

The chain uses TRBV7-2 and TRBJ1-2; D might be TRBD1 (5 bases). This CDR3 comprises 13 residues. The germline V and J ends were trimmed by 5 bases and 2 bases, with 9 bases remaining between them. The germline CDR1 and CDR2 sequences are SGHTA and FQGNSA. In nucleotides, the CDR3 is TGTGCCAGCAGCCTACAGGCGAACTATGGCTACACCTTC. The encoded protein is CASSLQANYGYTF. Using reference TRBV7-2 and TRBJ1-2 for the parts outside the CDR3, the full variable domain is GAGVSQSPSNKVTEKGKDVELRCDPISGHTALYWYRQSLGQGLEFLIYFQGNSAPDKSGLPSDRFSAERTGGSVSTLTIQRTQQEDSAVYLCASSLQANYGYTFGSGTRLTVV.

The genes are TRBV7-9 and TRBJ1-4, with 7 bases fitting TRBD1. This CDR3 has 15 residues. Germline values: CDR1 SEHNR, CDR2 FQNEAQ (reference sequence). Germline trimming cut 5 bases from V and 5 bases from J; bases unmatched to any gene: 8. CDR3 in amino acids: CASSTAGTVNEKLFF. In DNA, the CDR3 is TGTGCCAGCAGCACCGCCGGGACAGTCAATGAAAAACTGTTTTTT.